This is a list of T cell receptor beta chains from one sample in a study of T cell clonotyping in hematopoietic cell transplantation. This table comes from immunoSEQ multiplex PCR, and its TCRdb copy is limited to in-frame clones, with some not included. The sample lists more than 10,000 clones, around 90% seen once, with around 7.6% in the top ten. The sequenced sample was PBMCs, obtained 100 days after allogeneic stem cell transplant. The receptors were gathered from a female patient in her fifties or sixties who had an allogeneic stem cell transplant from an unrelated donor, so the T cells may come from the graft donor. Some clones in this sample may be carry-over from other donors' samples. Both conserved end residues are part of each CDR3. The D gene is left open where the match is weak. Not all rows give a size; the values are once, few, many and, for expanded clones, a class.

D gene	V gene	clone size	J gene	CDR3 protein	CDR3 DNA
-	TRBV2	-	TRBJ2-1	CATRLRPAGYNEQFF	TGTGCCACCCGGTTACGACCGGCGGGATACAATGAGCAGTTCTTC
-	TRBV27	-	TRBJ1-1	CASSFGGAEAFF	TGTGCCAGCAGTTTCGGGGGGGCTGAAGCTTTCTTT
-	TRBV11-2	-	TRBJ2-7	CASSLSGGRYEQYF	TGTGCCAGCAGCTTGAGTGGGGGCCGCTACGAGCAGTACTTC
-	TRBV4-1	-	TRBJ2-7	CASSQETGPQYF	TGCGCCAGCAGCCAAGAAACAGGACCCCAGTACTTC
-	TRBV2	-	TRBJ2-4	CASSDGRAINIQYF	TGTGCCAGCAGTGACGGCAGAGCCATAAACATTCAGTACTTC
TRBD1	TRBV2	-	TRBJ2-5	CASTRQGRQETQYF	TGTGCCAGCACTAGACAGGGGAGACAAGAGACCCAGTACTTC
-	TRBV4-2	-	TRBJ2-7	CASSQRYGPYEQYF	TGTGCCAGCAGCCAAAGGTACGGTCCCTACGAGCAGTACTTC
TRBD1	TRBV5-1	-	TRBJ2-1	CASSRRTGTGYNEQFF	TGCGCCAGCAGCCGTAGAACCGGGACAGGGTACAATGAGCAGTTCTTC
TRBD2	TRBV19	-	TRBJ2-1	CASSYSGSSSYNEQFF	TGTGCCAGTAGTTATAGCGGGTCCAGCTCCTACAATGAGCAGTTCTTC
-	TRBV7-9	-	TRBJ1-1	CASSFATVNTEAFF	TGTGCCAGCAGCTTCGCAACAGTGAACACTGAAGCTTTCTTT
-	TRBV11-1	-	TRBJ1-1	CASSPGRDTEAFF	TGTGCCAGCAGCCCAGGGAGGGACACTGAAGCTTTCTTT
TRBD2	TRBV7-9	-	TRBJ2-5	CASSLGTSGTQETQYF	TGTGCCAGCAGCTTAGGGACTAGCGGGACCCAAGAGACCCAGTACTTC
TRBD2	TRBV7-2	-	TRBJ2-2	CASSPRAGGRTASTGELFF	TGTGCCAGCAGCCCGCGGGCGGGGGGGCGTACGGCCTCTACCGGGGAGCTGTTTTTT
-	TRBV5-1	-	TRBJ1-1	CASSSVMNTEAFF	TGCGCCAGCAGCTCGGTGATGAACACTGAAGCTTTCTTT
-	TRBV2	-	TRBJ1-5	CASSAYLLTGPQHF	TGTGCCAGCAGTGCGTACTTGTTAACGGGGCCCCAGCATTTT
-	TRBV7-2	-	TRBJ1-1	CASSLDLLPNTEAFF	TGTGCCAGCAGCTTAGATCTACTACCGAACACTGAAGCTTTCTTT
-	TRBV5-5	-	TRBJ1-6	CASSLQVTNSPLHF	TGTGCCAGCAGCTTGCAGGTTACTAATTCACCCCTCCACTTT
-	TRBV2	-	TRBJ1-1	CASSEARGGPGAFF	TGTGCCAGCAGTGAAGCAAGGGGCGGCCCGGGAGCTTTCTTT
-	TRBV11-2	-	TRBJ1-1	CASSLRTDGTEAFF	TGTGCCAGCAGCTTAAGAACCGACGGCACTGAAGCTTTCTTT
TRBD1	TRBV7-8	-	TRBJ2-7	CATGDSPYEQYF	TGTGCCACCGGGGACAGTCCCTACGAGCAGTACTTC
TRBD2	TRBV5-6	-	TRBJ2-7	CASSLWEGLRVYEQYF	TGTGCCAGCAGCTTGTGGGAGGGACTGAGAGTCTACGAGCAGTACTTC
TRBD1	TRBV2	few	TRBJ1-1	CASRDRAVLTEAFF	TGTGCCAGCAGGGACAGGGCCGTTCTGACTGAAGCTTTCTTT
-	TRBV19	-	TRBJ2-3	CASSIGRNTDTQYF	TGTGCCAGTAGTATCGGCAGGAACACAGATACGCAGTATTTT
-	TRBV19	-	TRBJ1-2	CASSIKRAAGYGYTF	TGTGCCAGTAGTATCAAAAGGGCAGCGGGCTATGGCTACACCTTC
TRBD1	TRBV4-1	-	TRBJ2-6	CASSPGQASSRAGANVLTF	TGCGCCAGCAGCCCAGGACAGGCGTCCAGTAGGGCTGGGGCCAACGTCCTGACTTTC
-	TRBV6-5	-	TRBJ2-2	CASSPRTRGTGELFF	TGTGCCAGCAGCCCCCGGACTAGGGGGACCGGGGAGCTGTTTTTT
TRBD1	TRBV7-8	-	TRBJ1-1	CASSRRTGDMNTEAFF	TGTGCCAGCAGCCGACGGACAGGGGATATGAACACTGAAGCTTTCTTT
-	TRBV5-1	few	TRBJ1-1	CASSQGVNTEAFF	TGCGCCAGCAGCCAGGGAGTGAACACTGAAGCTTTCTTT
TRBD2	TRBV4-3	-	TRBJ2-1	CASSQDRGRDNEQFF	TGCGCCAGCAGCCAAGATCGCGGGAGGGACAATGAGCAGTTCTTC
TRBD1	TRBV9	-	TRBJ2-2	CASSVGQGNTGELFF	TGTGCCAGCAGCGTAGGACAGGGGAACACCGGGGAGCTGTTTTTT
-	TRBV25-1	-	TRBJ2-6	CASSGRQTGQSRANVLTF	TGTGCCAGCAGTGGGAGACAAACTGGACAAAGTCGGGCCAACGTCCTGACTTTC
-	TRBV7-6	-	TRBJ1-1	CASSPWTVTWATEAFF	TGTGCCAGCAGCCCTTGGACAGTCACTTGGGCCACTGAAGCTTTCTTT
-	TRBV6-6	-	TRBJ1-2	CASSYGREGYTF	TGTGCCAGCAGTTACGGCAGGGAGGGCTACACCTTC
-	TRBV9	-	TRBJ1-5	CASSVAEGFPQHF	TGTGCCAGCAGCGTAGCTGAGGGATTCCCCCAGCATTTT
-	TRBV6-5	-	TRBJ2-7	CASSYSSPGYEQYF	TGTGCCAGCAGTTACTCATCTCCTGGGTACGAGCAGTACTTC
TRBD1	TRBV6-1	-	TRBJ1-5	CASIGTGQQFQPQHF	TGTGCCAGCATTGGTACGGGACAGCAATTTCAGCCCCAGCATTTT
-	TRBV11-2	-	TRBJ2-2	CASRQNQINRALTGELFF	TGTGCCAGCAGGCAAAATCAAATAAACAGGGCGCTGACCGGGGAGCTGTTTTTT
-	TRBV18	-	TRBJ2-1	CASSRSNEQFF	TGTGCCAGCTCCCGCTCCAATGAGCAGTTCTTC
-	TRBV19	-	TRBJ1-1	CASSIRSGATEAFF	TGTGCCAGTAGTATCAGGTCAGGGGCCACTGAAGCTTTCTTT
-	TRBV28	-	TRBJ2-5	CASVSSSETQYF	TGTGCCAGCGTTAGTAGCAGCGAGACCCAGTACTTC
-	TRBV7-2	-	TRBJ2-1	CASSSLTENEQFF	TGTGCCAGCAGCTCCTTGACTGAGAATGAGCAGTTCTTC
-	TRBV10-1	-	TRBJ2-5	CASSGGPQETQYF	TGCGCCAGCAGTGGGGGGCCTCAAGAGACCCAGTACTTC
-	TRBV19	few	TRBJ1-1	CASRVFTEAFF	TGTGCCAGTAGGGTCTTCACTGAAGCTTTCTTT
-	TRBV2	-	TRBJ1-2	CAGRGQVNYGYTF	TGTGCCGGGCGGGGGCAGGTTAACTATGGCTACACCTTC
TRBD1	TRBV5-4	-	TRBJ2-7	CASSETGGAFPEQYF	TGTGCCAGCAGCGAAACAGGGGGCGCGTTCCCCGAGCAGTACTTC
TRBD1	TRBV5-1	-	TRBJ1-1	CASSPTGTLGTEAFF	TGCGCCAGCAGTCCGACAGGGACCTTGGGCACTGAAGCTTTCTTT
-	TRBV7-9	once	TRBJ2-5	CASSRTRGEQRETQYF	TGTGCCAGCAGCCGGACCAGGGGAGAGCAAAGAGAGACCCAGTACTTC
-	TRBV7-8	-	TRBJ2-5	CASSLSWGKETQYF	TGTGCCAGCAGCTTGTCTTGGGGGAAAGAGACCCAGTACTTC
-	TRBV6-5	-	TRBJ2-6	CASSSGGGDGANVLTF	TGTGCCAGCAGTTCCGGAGGGGGAGATGGGGCCAACGTCCTGACTTTC
-	TRBV19	-	TRBJ1-1	CASSPFQSNTEAFF	TGTGCCAGTAGCCCCTTTCAGTCGAACACTGAAGCTTTCTTT
-	TRBV4-1	once	TRBJ1-1	CASSHVLTQNTEAFF	TGCGCCAGCAGCCACGTTCTGACACAGAACACTGAAGCTTTCTTT
-	TRBV2	-	TRBJ1-5	CASSRQGNQPQHF	TGTGCCAGCAGCAGGCAGGGGAACCAGCCCCAGCATTTT
-	TRBV14	once	TRBJ2-5	CASSQAETQYF	TGTGCCAGCAGCCAAGCAGAGACCCAGTACTTC